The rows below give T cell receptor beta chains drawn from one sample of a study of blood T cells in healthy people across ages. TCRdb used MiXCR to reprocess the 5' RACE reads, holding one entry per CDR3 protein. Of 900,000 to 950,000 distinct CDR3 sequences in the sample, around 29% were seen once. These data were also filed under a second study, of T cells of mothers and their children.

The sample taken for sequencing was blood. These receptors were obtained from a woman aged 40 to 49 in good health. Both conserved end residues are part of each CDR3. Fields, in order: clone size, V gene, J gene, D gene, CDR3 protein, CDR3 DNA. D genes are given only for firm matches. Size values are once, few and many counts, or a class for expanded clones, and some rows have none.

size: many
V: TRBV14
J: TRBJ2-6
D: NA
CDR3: CASSQLRQTPSGANVLTF
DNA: TGTGCCAGCAGCCAACTCAGACAGACCCCCTCTGGGGCCAACGTCCTGACTTTC

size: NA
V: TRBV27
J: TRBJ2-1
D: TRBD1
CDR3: CASGTGVYNEQFF
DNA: TGTGCCAGCGGGACAGGGGTCTACAATGAGCAGTTCTTC

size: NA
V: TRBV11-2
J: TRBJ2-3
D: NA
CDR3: CASSLDAGLTDTQYF
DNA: TGTGCCAGCAGCTTAGATGCGGGGCTGACAGATACGCAGTATTTT

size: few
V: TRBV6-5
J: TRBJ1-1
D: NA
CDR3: CASSYTLGAGNTEAFF
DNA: TGTGCCAGCAGTTACACCCTGGGAGCGGGGAACACTGAAGCTTTCTTT

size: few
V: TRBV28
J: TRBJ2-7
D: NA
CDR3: CASSPPQGGAEQYF
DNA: TGTGCCAGCAGTCCTCCTCAGGGGGGGGCCGAGCAGTACTTC

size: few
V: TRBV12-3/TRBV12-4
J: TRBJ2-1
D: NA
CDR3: CASSFERRQFF
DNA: TGTGCCAGCAGTTTTGAACGGAGGCAGTTCTTC

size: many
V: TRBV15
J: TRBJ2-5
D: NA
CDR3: CATSRGGNQETQYF
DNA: TGTGCCACCAGCAGAGGCGGAAACCAAGAGACCCAGTACTTC

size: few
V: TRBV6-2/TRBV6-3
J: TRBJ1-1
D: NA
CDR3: CASGRKNTEAFF
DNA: TGTGCCAGCGGACGGAAGAACACTGAAGCTTTCTTT

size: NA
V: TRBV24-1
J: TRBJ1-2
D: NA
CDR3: CATSDLGLDYGYTF
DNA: TGTGCCACCAGTGATCTGGGGCTGGACTATGGCTACACCTTC

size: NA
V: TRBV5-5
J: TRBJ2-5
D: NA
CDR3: CASSLAVNAAAQETQYF
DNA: TGTGCCAGCAGCTTGGCCGTAAACGCGGCAGCACAAGAGACCCAGTACTTC

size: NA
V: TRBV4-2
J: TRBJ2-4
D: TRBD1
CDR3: CASRWTGGKNIQYF
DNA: TGTGCCAGCAGATGGACAGGGGGCAAAAACATTCAGTACTTC

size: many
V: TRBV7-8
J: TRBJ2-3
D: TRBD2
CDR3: CASSLQAGYTDTQYF
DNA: TGTGCCAGCAGCCTCCAAGCGGGGTACACAGATACGCAGTATTTT

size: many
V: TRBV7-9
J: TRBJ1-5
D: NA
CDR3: CASSLDSQPQHF
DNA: TGTGCCAGCAGCTTAGACTCCCAGCCCCAGCATTTT

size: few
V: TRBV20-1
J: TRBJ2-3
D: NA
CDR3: CSARDDWERADTQYF
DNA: TGCAGTGCTAGAGATGACTGGGAGAGGGCAGATACGCAGTATTTT

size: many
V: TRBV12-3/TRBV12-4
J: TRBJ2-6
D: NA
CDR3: CASSPLRLWANVLTF
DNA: TGTGCCAGCAGTCCCCTGCGTCTGTGGGCCAACGTCCTGACTTTC

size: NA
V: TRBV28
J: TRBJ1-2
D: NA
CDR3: CASSSQGALVYGYTF
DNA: TGTGCCAGCAGTTCCCAGGGTGCCCTCGTCTATGGCTACACCTTC

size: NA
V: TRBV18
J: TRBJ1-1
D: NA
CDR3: CASSPSSRNTEAFF
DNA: TGTGCCAGCTCACCATCCTCTAGGAACACTGAAGCTTTCTTT